The present T cell receptor beta chain was sequenced within a study of shared clonotypes between healthy human individuals. General study findings and limits: It was expected that sequencing depth would affect clonotype sharing among donors. Naive subsets usually exceeded memory subsets in estimated richness.

The CDR3 covers 15 residues. Germline V CDR1 and CDR2: SGHTA, FQGNSA. The germline V and J ends were trimmed by 5 bases and 2 bases, with 12 bases remaining between them. Worth noting for this clone: Its antigen remains unknown.

Sequenced by immunoSEQ multiplex PCR; TCRdb stores in-frame clones only, minus some. In the table there are 2,100,000 or so clones, roughly 95% of which are singletons. Every donor, a Caucasian adult, lived in Nashville, Tennessee. The sequenced material came from naive CD4+ T cells sorted from blood. Sample subset: CD45RA+ positively selected. This chain connects TRBV7-2 to TRBJ2-2; D gene ambiguous. The clonotype originates from a man between 18 and 35 years old in good health. CDR3 bases: TGTGCCAGCAGCAAGTGGGGTGCCAACACCGGGGAGCTGTTTTTT. This codes for CASSKWGANTGELFF.